Below, one T cell receptor beta chain is given with its context. The data derive from a study of blood T cell repertoires in COVID-19. In the study overall: Acute-phase and convalescent COVID-19 samples originated in the United States, Italy and Spain. Sources were T cells, B-cell-depleted T cells, or PBMCs; the material itself was cDNA or gDNA.

This CDR3 has 14 amino acids. CDR1 and CDR2 (germline): MNHEY, SMNVEV (reference sequence). The V segment lost 6 bases and the J segment 4 bases; nucleotides outside the gene matches: 7. As handled by the study authors: Using reference gene primer amplification, nucleated cell counts were estimated. The data were produced by immunoSEQ multiplex PCR, yet TCRdb's version contains in-frame clones alone and is incomplete. V and J calls and clone size are given by that table; D and trimming were obtained from the DNA. This sample has some 150,000 clones, with roughly 80% found just once. The clonotype originates from a woman aged 60-70 years with acute or convalescent COVID-19. The specimen was peripheral blood. The chain employs TRBV27 and TRBJ1-2, with 8 bases fitting TRBD1. CDR3 nucleotide sequence: TGTGCCAGCAGCGGGACAGGTCTTGGCTATGGCTACACCTTC. Translated, it gives CASSGTGLGYGYTF.